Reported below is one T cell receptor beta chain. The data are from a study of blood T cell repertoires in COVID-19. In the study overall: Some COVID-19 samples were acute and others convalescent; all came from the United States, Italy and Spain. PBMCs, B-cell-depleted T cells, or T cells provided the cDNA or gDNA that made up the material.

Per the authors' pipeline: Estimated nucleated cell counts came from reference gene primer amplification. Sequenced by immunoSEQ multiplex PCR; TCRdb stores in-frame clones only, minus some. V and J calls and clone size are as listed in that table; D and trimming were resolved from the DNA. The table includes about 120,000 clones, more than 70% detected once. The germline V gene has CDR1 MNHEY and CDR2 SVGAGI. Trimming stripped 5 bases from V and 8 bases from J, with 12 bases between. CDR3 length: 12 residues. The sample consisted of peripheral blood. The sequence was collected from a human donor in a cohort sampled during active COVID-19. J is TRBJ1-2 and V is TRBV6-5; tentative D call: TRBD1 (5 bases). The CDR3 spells CASSPGGDGYTF. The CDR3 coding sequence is TGTGCCAGCAGTCCTGGGGGGGACGGCTACACCTTC.